The clone carrying this T cell receptor beta chain has a single count. The sample originates from a study of blood T cell repertoires in COVID-19. Study as a whole: From T cells, B-cell-depleted T cells, or PBMCs came the material, which was cDNA or gDNA.

Here immunoSEQ multiplex PCR was the method, and the copy in TCRdb shows in-frame clones only, minus some. The sample consists of just over 300,000 clones, under 90% of them appearing once. The sequence derives from a woman in her twenties or thirties with COVID-19, enrolled during active disease. The sample taken for sequencing was peripheral blood.

CDR3 in DNA: TGTGCCAGTAGTATAAAGGGGACAGCTGGTCAGCCCCAGCATTTT. Protein sequence: CASSIKGTAGQPQHF. The J gene is TRBJ1-5, the V gene TRBV19, with 7 bases lining up with TRBD1. V trimming: 2 bases; J trimming: 6 bases; junction bases outside the gene matches: 7. The CDR3 spans 15 residues. Per germline, CDR1 LNHDA and CDR2 SQIVND (reference sequence).